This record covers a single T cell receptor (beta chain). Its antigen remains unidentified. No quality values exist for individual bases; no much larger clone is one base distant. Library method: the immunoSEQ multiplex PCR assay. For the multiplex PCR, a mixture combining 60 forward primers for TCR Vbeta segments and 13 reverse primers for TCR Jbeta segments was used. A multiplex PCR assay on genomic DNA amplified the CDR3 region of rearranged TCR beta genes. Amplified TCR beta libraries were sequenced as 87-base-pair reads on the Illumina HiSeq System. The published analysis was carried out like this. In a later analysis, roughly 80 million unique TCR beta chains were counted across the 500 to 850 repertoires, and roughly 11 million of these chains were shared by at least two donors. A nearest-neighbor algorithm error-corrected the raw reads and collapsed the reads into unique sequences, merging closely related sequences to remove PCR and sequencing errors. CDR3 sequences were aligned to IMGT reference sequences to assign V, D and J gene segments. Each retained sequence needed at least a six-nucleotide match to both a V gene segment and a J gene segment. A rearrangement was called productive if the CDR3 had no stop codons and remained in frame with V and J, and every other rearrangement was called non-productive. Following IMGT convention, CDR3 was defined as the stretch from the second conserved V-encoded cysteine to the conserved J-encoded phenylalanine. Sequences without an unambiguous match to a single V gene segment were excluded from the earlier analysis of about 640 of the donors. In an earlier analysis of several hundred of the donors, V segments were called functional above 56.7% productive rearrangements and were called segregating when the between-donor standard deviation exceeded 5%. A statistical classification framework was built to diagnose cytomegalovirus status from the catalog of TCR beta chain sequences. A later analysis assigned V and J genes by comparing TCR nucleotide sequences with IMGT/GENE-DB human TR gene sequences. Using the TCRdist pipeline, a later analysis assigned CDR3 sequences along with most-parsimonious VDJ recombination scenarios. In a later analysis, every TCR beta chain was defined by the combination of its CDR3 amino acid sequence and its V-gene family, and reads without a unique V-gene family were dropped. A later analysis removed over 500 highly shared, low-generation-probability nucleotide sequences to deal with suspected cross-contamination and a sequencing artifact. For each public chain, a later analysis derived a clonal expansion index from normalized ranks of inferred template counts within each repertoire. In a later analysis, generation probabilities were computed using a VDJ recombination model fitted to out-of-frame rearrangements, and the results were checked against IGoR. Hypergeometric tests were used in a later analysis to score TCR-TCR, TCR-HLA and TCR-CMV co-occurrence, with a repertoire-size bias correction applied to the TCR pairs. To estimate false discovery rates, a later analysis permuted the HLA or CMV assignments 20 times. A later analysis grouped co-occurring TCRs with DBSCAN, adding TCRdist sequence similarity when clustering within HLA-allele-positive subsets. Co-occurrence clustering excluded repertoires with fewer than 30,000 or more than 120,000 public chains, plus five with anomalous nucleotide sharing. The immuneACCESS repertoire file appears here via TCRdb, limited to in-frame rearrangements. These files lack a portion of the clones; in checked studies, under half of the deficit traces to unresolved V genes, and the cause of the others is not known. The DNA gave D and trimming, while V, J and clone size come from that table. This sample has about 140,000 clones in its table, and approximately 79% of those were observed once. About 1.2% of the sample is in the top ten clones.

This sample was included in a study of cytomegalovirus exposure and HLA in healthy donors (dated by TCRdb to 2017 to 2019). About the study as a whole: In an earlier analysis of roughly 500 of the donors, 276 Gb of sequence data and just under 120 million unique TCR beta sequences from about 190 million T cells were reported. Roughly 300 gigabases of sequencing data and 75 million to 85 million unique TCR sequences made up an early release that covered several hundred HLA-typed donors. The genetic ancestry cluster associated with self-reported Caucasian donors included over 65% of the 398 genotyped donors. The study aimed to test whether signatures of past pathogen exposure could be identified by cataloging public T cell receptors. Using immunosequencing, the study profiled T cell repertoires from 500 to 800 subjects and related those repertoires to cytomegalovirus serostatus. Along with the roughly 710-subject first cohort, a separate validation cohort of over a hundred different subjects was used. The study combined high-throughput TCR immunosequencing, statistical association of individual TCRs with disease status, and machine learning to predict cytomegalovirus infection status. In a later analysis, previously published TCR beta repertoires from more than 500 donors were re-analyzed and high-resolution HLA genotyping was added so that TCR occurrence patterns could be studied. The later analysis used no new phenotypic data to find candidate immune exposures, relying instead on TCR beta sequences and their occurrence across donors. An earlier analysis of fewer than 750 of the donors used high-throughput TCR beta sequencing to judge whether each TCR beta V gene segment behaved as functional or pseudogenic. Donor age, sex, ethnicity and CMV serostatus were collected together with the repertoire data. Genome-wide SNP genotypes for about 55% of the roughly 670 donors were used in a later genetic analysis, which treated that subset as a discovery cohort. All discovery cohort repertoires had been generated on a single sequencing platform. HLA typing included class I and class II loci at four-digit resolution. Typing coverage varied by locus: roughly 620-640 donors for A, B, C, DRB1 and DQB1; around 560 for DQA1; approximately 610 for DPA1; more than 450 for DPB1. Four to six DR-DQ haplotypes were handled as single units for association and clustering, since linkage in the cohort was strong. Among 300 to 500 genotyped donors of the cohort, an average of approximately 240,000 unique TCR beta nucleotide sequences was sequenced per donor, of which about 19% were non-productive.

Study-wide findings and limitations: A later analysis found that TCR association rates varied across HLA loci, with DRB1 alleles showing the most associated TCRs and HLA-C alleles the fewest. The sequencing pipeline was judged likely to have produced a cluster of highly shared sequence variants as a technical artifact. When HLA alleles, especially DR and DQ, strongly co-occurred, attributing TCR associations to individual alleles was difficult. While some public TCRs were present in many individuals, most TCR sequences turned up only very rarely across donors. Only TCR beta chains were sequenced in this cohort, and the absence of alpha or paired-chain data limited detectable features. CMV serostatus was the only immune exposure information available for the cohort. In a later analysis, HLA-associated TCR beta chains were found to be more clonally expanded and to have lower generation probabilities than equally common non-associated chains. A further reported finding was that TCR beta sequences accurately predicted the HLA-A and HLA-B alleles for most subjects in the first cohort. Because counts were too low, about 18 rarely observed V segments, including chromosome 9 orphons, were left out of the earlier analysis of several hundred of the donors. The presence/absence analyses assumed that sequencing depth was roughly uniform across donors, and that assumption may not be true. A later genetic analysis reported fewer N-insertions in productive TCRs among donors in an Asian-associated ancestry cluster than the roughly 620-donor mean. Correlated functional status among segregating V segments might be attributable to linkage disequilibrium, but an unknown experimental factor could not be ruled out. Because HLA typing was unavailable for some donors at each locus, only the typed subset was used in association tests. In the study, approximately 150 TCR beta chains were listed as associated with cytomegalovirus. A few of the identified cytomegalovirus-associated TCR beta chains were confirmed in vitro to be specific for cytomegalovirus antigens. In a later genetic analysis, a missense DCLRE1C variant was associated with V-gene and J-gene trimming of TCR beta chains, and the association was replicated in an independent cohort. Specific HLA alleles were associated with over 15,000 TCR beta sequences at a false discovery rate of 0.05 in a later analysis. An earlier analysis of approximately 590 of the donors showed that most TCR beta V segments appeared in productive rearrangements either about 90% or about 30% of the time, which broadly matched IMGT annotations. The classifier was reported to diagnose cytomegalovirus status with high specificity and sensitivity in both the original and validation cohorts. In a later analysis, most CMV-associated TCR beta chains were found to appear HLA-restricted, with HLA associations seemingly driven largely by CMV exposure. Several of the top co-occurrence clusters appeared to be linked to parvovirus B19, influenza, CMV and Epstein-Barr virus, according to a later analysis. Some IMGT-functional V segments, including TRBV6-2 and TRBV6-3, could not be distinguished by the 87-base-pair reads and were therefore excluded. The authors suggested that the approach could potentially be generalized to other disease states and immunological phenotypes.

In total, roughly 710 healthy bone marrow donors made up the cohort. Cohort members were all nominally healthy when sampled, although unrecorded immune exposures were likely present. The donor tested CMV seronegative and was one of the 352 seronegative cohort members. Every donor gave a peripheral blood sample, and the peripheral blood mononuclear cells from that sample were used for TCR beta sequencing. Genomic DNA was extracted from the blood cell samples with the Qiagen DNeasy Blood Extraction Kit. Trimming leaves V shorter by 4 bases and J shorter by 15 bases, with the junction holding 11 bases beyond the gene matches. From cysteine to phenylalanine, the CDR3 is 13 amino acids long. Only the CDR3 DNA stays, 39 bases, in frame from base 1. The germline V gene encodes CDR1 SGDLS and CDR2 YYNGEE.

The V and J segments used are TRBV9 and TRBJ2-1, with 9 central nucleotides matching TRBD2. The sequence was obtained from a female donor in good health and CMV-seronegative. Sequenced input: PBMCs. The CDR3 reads CASSPPSGMVLFF. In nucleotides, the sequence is TGTGCCAGCAGCCCCCCTAGCGGGATGGTGCTGTTCTTC.